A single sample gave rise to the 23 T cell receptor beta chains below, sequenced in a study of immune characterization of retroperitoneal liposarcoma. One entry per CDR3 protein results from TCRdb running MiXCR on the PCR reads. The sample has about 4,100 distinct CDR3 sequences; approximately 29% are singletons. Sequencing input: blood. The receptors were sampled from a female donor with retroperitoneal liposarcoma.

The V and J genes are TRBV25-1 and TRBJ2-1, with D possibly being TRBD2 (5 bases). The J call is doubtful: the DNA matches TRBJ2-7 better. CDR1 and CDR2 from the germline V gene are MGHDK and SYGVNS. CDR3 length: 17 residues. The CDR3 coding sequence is TGTGCCAGCAGTGACAAGGGAAACGAGGGTCAATCCTACGAGCAGTACTTC. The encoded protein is CASSDKGNEGQSYEQYF.

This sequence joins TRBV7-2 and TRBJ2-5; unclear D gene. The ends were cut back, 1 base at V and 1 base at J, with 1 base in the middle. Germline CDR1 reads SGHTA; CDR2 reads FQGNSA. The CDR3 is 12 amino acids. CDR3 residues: CASSLGQETQYF. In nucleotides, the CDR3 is TGTGCCAGCAGCTTAGGCCAAGAGACCCAGTACTTC.

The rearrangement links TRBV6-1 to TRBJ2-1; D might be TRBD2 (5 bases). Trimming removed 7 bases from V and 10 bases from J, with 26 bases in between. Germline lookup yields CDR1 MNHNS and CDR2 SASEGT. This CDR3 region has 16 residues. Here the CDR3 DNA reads TGTGCCAGCAAGACCTTGACCTACAGCGGCGAATACGAGCAGTTCTTC. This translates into CASKTLTYSGEYEQFF.

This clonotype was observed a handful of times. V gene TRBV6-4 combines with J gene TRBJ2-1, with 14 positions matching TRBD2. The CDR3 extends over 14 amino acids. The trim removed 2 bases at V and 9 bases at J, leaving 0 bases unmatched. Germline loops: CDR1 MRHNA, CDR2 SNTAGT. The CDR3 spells CASSDGLAGGEQFF. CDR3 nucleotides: TGTGCCAGCAGTGACGGACTAGCGGGGGGTGAGCAGTTCTTC.

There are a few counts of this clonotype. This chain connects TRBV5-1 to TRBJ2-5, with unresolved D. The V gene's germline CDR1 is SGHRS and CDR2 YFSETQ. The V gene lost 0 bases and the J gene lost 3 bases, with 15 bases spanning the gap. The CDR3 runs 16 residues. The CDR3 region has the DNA TGCGCCAGCAGCTTGGCGCGTCCAGCTCAAAAAGAGACCCAGTACTTC. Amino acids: CASSLARPAQKETQYF.

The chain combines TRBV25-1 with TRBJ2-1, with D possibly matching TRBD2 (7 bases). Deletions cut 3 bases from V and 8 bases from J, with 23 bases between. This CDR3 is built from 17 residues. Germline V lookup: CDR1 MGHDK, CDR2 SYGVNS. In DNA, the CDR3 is TGTGCCAGCAGTGAGTCCGCGGGCGGGGGCCATTGGGATGAGCAGTTCTTC. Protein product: CASSESAGGGHWDEQFF. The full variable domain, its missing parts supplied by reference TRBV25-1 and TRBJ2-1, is EADIYQTPRYLVIGTGKKITLECSQTMGHDKMYWYQQDPGMELHLIHYSYGVNSTEKGDLSSESTVSRIRTEHFPLTLESARPSHTSQYLCASSESAGGGHWDEQFFGPGTRLTVL.

CDR3: CASSPGRDQETQYF. The CDR3 bases are TGCGCCAGCAGCCCGGGACGCGACCAAGAGACCCAGTACTTC. The rearrangement joins TRBV4-1 to TRBJ2-5; D might be TRBD1 or TRBD2, each matching 5 bases. The CDR3 loop spans 14 amino acids. Germline loops: CDR1 MGHRA, CDR2 YSYEKL. V was cut by 4 bases and J by 0 bases, with 9 bases left in between.

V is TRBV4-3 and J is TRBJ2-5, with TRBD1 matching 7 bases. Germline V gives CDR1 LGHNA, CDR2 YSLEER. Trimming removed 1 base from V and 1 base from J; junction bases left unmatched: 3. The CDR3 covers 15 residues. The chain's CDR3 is CASSQVGTVQETQYF. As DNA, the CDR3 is TGCGCCAGCAGCCAAGTGGGGACAGTCCAAGAGACCCAGTACTTC.

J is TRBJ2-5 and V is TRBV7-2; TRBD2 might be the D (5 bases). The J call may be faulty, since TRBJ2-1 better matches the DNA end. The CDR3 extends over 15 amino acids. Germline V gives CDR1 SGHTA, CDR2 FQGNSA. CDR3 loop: CASSLSSRDHNEQFF. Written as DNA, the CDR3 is TGTGCCAGCAGCTTATCTAGCAGAGACCACAATGAGCAGTTCTTC.

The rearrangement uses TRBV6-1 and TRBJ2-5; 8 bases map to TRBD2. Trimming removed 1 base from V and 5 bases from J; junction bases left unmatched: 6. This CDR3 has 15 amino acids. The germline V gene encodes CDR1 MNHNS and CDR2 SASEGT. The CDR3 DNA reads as TGTGCCAGCAGTGAAGGAGAGCGGGAGATCGAGACCCAGTACTTC. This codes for CASSEGEREIETQYF.

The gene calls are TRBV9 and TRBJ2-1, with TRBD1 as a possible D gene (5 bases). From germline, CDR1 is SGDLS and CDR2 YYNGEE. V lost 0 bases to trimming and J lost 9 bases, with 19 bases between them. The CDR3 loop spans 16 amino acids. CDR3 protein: CASSVGGRAIGLEQFF. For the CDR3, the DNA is TGTGCCAGCAGCGTAGGTGGCAGGGCGATCGGCCTTGAGCAGTTCTTC.

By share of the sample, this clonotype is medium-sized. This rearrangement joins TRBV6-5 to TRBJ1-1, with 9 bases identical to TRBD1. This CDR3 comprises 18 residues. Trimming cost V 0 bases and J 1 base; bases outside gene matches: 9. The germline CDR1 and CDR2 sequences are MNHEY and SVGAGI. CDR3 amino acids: CASSYSSMGTGPNTEAFF. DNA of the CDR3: TGTGCCAGCAGTTACTCGAGCATGGGGACAGGGCCGAACACTGAAGCTTTCTTT.

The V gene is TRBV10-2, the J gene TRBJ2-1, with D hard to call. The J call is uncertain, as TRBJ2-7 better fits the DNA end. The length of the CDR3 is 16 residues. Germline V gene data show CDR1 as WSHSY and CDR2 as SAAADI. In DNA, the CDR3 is TGCGCCAGCAGTGAGACCTGGGAACTATTCTCCTACGAGCAGTACTTC. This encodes CASSETWELFSYEQYF.

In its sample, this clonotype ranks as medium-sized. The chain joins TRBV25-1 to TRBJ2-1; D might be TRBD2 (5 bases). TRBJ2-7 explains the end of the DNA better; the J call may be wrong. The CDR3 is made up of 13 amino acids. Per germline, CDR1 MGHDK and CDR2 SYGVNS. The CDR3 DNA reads TGTGCCAGCGCCGGGAAGAGCTCCTACGAGCAGTACTTC. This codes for CASAGKSSYEQYF.

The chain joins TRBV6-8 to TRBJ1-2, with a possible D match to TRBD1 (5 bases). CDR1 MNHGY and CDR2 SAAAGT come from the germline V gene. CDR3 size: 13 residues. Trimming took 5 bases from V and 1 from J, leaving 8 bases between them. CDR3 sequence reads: CASSQGLNYGYTF. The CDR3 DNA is TGTGCCAGCAGTCAGGGACTTAACTATGGCTACACCTTC.

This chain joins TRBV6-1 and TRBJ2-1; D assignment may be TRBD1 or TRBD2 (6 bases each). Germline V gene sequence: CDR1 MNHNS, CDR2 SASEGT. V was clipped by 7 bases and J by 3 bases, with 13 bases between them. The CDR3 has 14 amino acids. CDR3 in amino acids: CASKSEGDYNEQFF. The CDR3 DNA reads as TGTGCCAGCAAATCGGAGGGGGACTACAATGAGCAGTTCTTC.

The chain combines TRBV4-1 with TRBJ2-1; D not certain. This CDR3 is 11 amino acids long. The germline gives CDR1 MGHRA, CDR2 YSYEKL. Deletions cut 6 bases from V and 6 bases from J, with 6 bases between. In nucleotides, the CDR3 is TGCGCCAGCAGTCATAGCAATGAGCAGTTCTTC. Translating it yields CASSHSNEQFF.

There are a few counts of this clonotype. In DNA, the CDR3 is TGCGCCAGCAGTGAGTCAAGGCAGAACACTGAAGCTTTCTTT. Its translation: CASSESRQNTEAFF. The V gene is TRBV10-2, the J gene TRBJ1-1; D is unclear. Germline CDR1 reads WSHSY; CDR2 reads SAAADI. V was pared by 0 bases and J by 1 base, with 6 bases between. This CDR3 spans 14 amino acids.

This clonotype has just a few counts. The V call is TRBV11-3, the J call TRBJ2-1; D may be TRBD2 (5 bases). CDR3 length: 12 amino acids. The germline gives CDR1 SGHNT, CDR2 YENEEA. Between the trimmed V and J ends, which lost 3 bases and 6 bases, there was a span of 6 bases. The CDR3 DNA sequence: TGTGCCAGCAGCTTGGACTTCAATGAGCAGTTCTTC. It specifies CASSLDFNEQFF.

This CDR3 reads CASSEGHSTYQETQYF. CDR3 sequence (DNA): TGTGCCAGCAGCGAAGGGCACTCAACATACCAAGAGACCCAGTACTTC. The rearrangement uses TRBV11-3 and TRBJ2-5; no definite D call. The germline CDR1 and CDR2 sequences are SGHNT and YENEEA. CDR3 length: 16 residues. The germline V and J ends were trimmed by 5 bases and 0 bases, with 16 bases remaining between them.

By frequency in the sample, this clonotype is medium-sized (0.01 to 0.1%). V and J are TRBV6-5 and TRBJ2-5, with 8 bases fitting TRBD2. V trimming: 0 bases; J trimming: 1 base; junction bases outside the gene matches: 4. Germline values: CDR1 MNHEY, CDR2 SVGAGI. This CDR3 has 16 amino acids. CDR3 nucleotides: TGTGCCAGCAGTTACTCGCTAGCGGGTTTCCAAGAGACCCAGTACTTC. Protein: CASSYSLAGFQETQYF.

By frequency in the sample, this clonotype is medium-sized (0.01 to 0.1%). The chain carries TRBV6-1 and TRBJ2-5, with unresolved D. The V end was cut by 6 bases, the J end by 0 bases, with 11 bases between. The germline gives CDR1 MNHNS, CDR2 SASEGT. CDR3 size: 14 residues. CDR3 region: CASSTSWYQETQYF. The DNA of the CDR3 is TGTGCCAGCAGCACAAGTTGGTACCAAGAGACCCAGTACTTC.

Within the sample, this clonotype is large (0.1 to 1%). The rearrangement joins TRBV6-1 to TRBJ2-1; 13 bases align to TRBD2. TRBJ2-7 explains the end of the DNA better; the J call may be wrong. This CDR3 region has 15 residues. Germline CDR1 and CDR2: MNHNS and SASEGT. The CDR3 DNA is TGTGCCAGCAGTCTACTAGCGGGAGGGACCTACGAGCAGTACTTC. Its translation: CASSLLAGGTYEQYF.